In its sample, the clone carrying this T cell receptor (beta chain) was seen once. This specimen comes from a study of blood T cell repertoires in COVID-19. Study-level background: COVID-19 samples, acute and convalescent, were from the United States, Italy and Spain. PBMCs, B-cell-depleted T cells, or T cells were the source of the cDNA or gDNA that made up the material.

The ends lost 5 bases at V and 7 bases at J; junction bases unmatched: 12. The CDR3 length is 17 residues. Germline loops: CDR1 SNHLY, CDR2 FYNNEI. Per the study methods: Amplification of reference gene primers provided the estimated nucleated cell counts. Sequencing was performed with immunoSEQ multiplex PCR; in TCRdb, only in-frame clones are kept and a portion is missing. That table furnishes V, J and clone size, whereas the DNA furnished D and trimming. The repertoire consists of 65,000 to 90,000 clones, with over 80% occurring once and the leading ten covering 2.5% to 3%. The sequence derives from a man older than 75 with active or convalescent COVID-19. The sequencing sample was made of peripheral blood. The chain uses TRBV2 and TRBJ2-1, with TRBD2 identical over 12 bases. Here the CDR3 reads CASSPSLLAGGSNEQFF. In DNA, the CDR3 is TGTGCCAGCAGTCCCTCCCTACTAGCGGGAGGCTCAAATGAGCAGTTCTTC.